This record looks at one T cell receptor (beta chain) sequence and its context. This entry belongs to a study of blood T cell repertoires in COVID-19. In the source study's methods: Amplified reference gene primers provided the basis for estimating nucleated cell counts. The assay was immunoSEQ multiplex PCR, and TCRdb's table has in-frame clones only and misses some. The V and J calls and the clone size are those of that table, but D and trimming were determined from the DNA. The sample records 310,000 or so clones, 88% being singletons. Germline CDR1 LGHDT, CDR2 YNNKEL (reference sequence). The V end lost 5 bases, the J end lost 5 bases, and 21 bases lay between the germline ends. This CDR3 is 16 amino acids long.

The clonotype was recovered from a woman aged 50 to 65 with active or convalescent COVID-19. Sequenced sample: peripheral blood. The chain is built from TRBV3-1 (or the pseudogene TRBV3-2) and TRBJ2-5; the D gene is possibly TRBD1 (6 bases). The CDR3 sequence is CASSLQTGTAVETQYF. The CDR3 region has the DNA TGTGCCAGCAGCTTACAAACAGGGACCGCCGTGGAGACCCAGTACTTC.